Each of the 16 T cell receptor beta chains below was sequenced from the same sample in a study of identical twins. In TCRdb, the 5' RACE reads were re-called with MiXCR into one record per CDR3 protein. The sample lists 400,000 to 500,000 distinct CDR3 sequences; approximately 15% were seen once. The sample was also linked to a second study, of yellow fever vaccine responses in identical twins.

Material for sequencing was CD4+ T cells sorted from blood. The receptors derive from a woman aged 18 to 35 in good health.

J is TRBJ2-3 and V is TRBV4-3, with 9 positions matching TRBD2. Germline V gives CDR1 LGHNA, CDR2 YSLEER. Germline trimming cut 3 bases from V and 2 bases from J; bases unmatched to any gene: 6. This CDR3 contains 16 residues. In nucleotides, the CDR3 is TGCGCCAGCAGCCACACGACTAGCGGAAACACAGATACGCAGTATTTT. Protein sequence: CASSHTTSGNTDTQYF.

The chain joins TRBV28 to TRBJ2-3; 13 positions match TRBD2. The CDR3 is 18 residues long. Germline-derived CDR1 and CDR2 are MDHEN and SYDVKM. The V and J ends lost 7 bases and 5 bases, in that order; junction bases with no gene match: 15. This chain's CDR3 is CASNPRSGLAGLGDTQYF. In nucleotides, the CDR3 is TGTGCCAGCAACCCACGTTCGGGACTAGCGGGATTAGGAGATACGCAGTATTTT.

This clonotype was counted a few times. The V call is TRBV14, the J call TRBJ2-7, with D possibly being TRBD2 (7 bases). The V gene's germline CDR1 is SGHDN and CDR2 FVKESK. V was clipped by 0 bases and J by 5 bases, with 20 bases between them. This CDR3 contains 17 residues. CDR3 in amino acids: CASSQERRGQGRNEQYF. The DNA for the CDR3 is TGTGCCAGCAGCCAAGAAAGGCGGGGGCAGGGGAGGAACGAGCAGTACTTC.

Only a few counts were recorded for this clonotype. The chain uses TRBV28 and TRBJ2-2; 8 nucleotides line up with TRBD2. This CDR3 contains 16 residues. J gave up 5 bases and V 5 bases, and 10 bases lay outside the gene matches. CDR1 is MDHEN, CDR2 SYDVKM, per germline. The CDR3 coding sequence is TGTGCCAGCAGTGGTCCGAGCGGGAGACTTACCGGGGAGCTGTTTTTT. This translates into CASSGPSGRLTGELFF.

This clonotype was counted a few times. The V call is TRBV14, the J call TRBJ2-1; unclear D gene. CDR1 SGHDN and CDR2 FVKESK come from the germline V gene. The CDR3 spans 11 residues. Trimming removed 2 bases at V and 15 bases at J, with 11 bases between. Here the CDR3 DNA reads TGTGCCAGCAGCCAACGGCAGACCTTGTTCTTC. It yields the protein CASSQRQTLFF.

The chain employs TRBV12-3 or TRBV12-4 and TRBJ2-1; 7 nucleotides line up with TRBD2. The CDR3 runs to 15 residues. Trimming took 6 bases from V and 7 from J; bases not matched to a gene: 12. The CDR3 is CASSLSGGGGNEQFF. The CDR3 region has the DNA TGTGCCAGCAGCCTCTCAGGTGGGGGGGGGAATGAGCAGTTCTTC.

The chain's CDR3 is CASSLEGGGETQYF. Here the CDR3 DNA reads TGCGCCAGCAGCTTGGAGGGGGGAGGAGAGACCCAGTACTTC. The chain links TRBV5-1 to TRBJ2-5, with D possibly called TRBD1 or TRBD2 (6 bases each). CDR1 SGHRS and CDR2 YFSETQ come from the germline V gene. This CDR3 is built from 14 residues. V was trimmed by 0 bases and J by 4 bases, leaving 10 bases between them.

The chain has TRBV27 and TRBJ2-3; a possible D gene is TRBD2 (5 bases). This CDR3 is built from 12 residues. Deletions cut 4 bases from V and 12 bases from J, with 14 bases between. Germline V CDR1 and CDR2: MNHEY, SMNVEV (reference sequence). For the CDR3, the DNA is TGTGCCAGCAGTTCGTGGGAGAGTGCACAGTATTTT. It is translated as CASSSWESAQYF.

This clonotype was seen ten or more times. This chain links TRBV29-1 with TRBJ2-2; possible D gene TRBD1, 5 bases. The CDR3 is 13 residues long. Germline CDR1 SQVTM, CDR2 ANQGSEA. V lost 4 bases to trimming and J lost 0 bases, with 6 bases between them. The CDR3 is CSVGTTNTGELFF. CDR3 DNA sequence: TGCAGCGTTGGGACAACGAACACCGGGGAGCTGTTTTTT.

This clonotype showed up just a few times. The V gene is TRBV7-2, the J gene TRBJ2-7, with TRBD1 matching 7 bases. The V segment lost 5 bases and the J segment 3 bases; nucleotides outside the gene matches: 7. CDR1 SGHTA and CDR2 FQGNSA come from the germline V gene. The CDR3 covers 14 residues. CDR3 loop: CASSLTGTVYEQYF. CDR3 coding DNA: TGTGCCAGCAGCCTAACAGGGACAGTCTACGAGCAGTACTTC.

This clonotype came up many times. The genes are TRBV4-1 and TRBJ2-7; 7 bases map to TRBD1. V gave up 4 bases and J gave up 1 base; unmatched junction bases: 10. In germline, CDR1 is MGHRA, CDR2 YSYEKL. The CDR3 has 16 residues. The CDR3 nucleotides are TGCGCCAGCAGCCCCCTCGACAGGGCACCTTCCTACGAGCAGTACTTC. It specifies CASSPLDRAPSYEQYF.

This clonotype has a handful of counts. This chain uses TRBV10-3 with TRBJ2-7; TRBD1 is a possible D gene (6 bases). V lost 6 bases and J 0 bases, leaving 15 bases between the germline ends. The CDR3 runs 15 residues. Germline values: CDR1 ENHRY, CDR2 SYGVKD. The CDR3 sequence is CAISVGTLTSYEQYF. CDR3 in DNA: TGTGCCATCAGCGTAGGGACACTGACCTCCTACGAGCAGTACTTC.

In this sample, this clonotype turned up many times. This chain links TRBV2 with TRBJ1-6; D may be TRBD1 (5 bases). V was trimmed by 4 bases and J by 6 bases, leaving 13 bases between them. Per the germline V gene, CDR1 is SNHLY and CDR2 is FYNNEI. The CDR3 spans 15 residues. CDR3 loop: CASSVAEGINSPLHF. CDR3 coding DNA: TGTGCCAGCAGTGTTGCCGAGGGGATTAATTCACCCCTCCACTTT.

The chain couples TRBV27 to TRBJ2-1, with D perhaps matching TRBD1 or TRBD2 (6 bases each). Per germline, CDR1 MNHEY and CDR2 SMNVEV (reference sequence). The CDR3 loop spans 17 amino acids. V was cut by 6 bases and J by 0 bases, with 18 bases left in between. Written as DNA, the CDR3 is TGTGCCAGCAGGCCTGGGGGGCGCCGAAGCTCCTACAATGAGCAGTTCTTC. This gives the protein CASRPGGRRSSYNEQFF.

This clonotype was seen a few times. J is TRBJ2-2 and V is TRBV3-1; TRBD1 aligns across 12 bases. Germline values: CDR1 LGHDT, CDR2 YNNKEL (reference sequence). Trimming removed 8 bases from V and 3 bases from J; junction bases left unmatched: 4. The CDR3 covers 15 residues. In DNA, the CDR3 is TGTGCCAGCGGGGGGACAGGGGGCGACACCGGGGAGCTGTTTTTT. As protein: CASGGTGGDTGELFF.

This chain links TRBV2 with TRBJ2-7; 8 nucleotides line up with TRBD2. The V gene's germline CDR1 is SNHLY and CDR2 FYNNEI. Trimming cost V 6 bases and J 6 bases; bases outside gene matches: 10. This CDR3 spans 14 amino acids. The CDR3 region is CASSRSGGAAEQYF. DNA for the CDR3: TGTGCCAGCAGCAGAAGCGGGGGTGCCGCCGAGCAGTACTTC.